This entry features one T cell receptor beta chain sequence. Its antigen is currently unknown. The sample comes from a study of monozygotic twins with inflammatory bowel disease. Findings and caveats of the study: Compared with healthy co-twins, IBD patients showed reduced TCRbeta repertoire diversity by inverse Simpson.

Via template switching, UMIs carrying a 6-nucleotide sample barcode were introduced. TCRdb re-called the 5' RACE reads; one entry per CDR3 protein, DNA not given. The sample includes about 380,000 distinct CDR3 sequences. Per germline, CDR1 SGHTA and CDR2 FQGNSA. The CDR3 totals 13 residues. The chain uses TRBV7-2 and TRBJ2-3; TCRdb lists TRBD2, though no DNA is available to test this call. Material: blood. This clonotype was obtained from a human donor with ulcerative colitis or Crohn's disease, or a healthy co-twin of an affected twin (not recorded which). The CDR3 region is CASSSERGDTQYF.